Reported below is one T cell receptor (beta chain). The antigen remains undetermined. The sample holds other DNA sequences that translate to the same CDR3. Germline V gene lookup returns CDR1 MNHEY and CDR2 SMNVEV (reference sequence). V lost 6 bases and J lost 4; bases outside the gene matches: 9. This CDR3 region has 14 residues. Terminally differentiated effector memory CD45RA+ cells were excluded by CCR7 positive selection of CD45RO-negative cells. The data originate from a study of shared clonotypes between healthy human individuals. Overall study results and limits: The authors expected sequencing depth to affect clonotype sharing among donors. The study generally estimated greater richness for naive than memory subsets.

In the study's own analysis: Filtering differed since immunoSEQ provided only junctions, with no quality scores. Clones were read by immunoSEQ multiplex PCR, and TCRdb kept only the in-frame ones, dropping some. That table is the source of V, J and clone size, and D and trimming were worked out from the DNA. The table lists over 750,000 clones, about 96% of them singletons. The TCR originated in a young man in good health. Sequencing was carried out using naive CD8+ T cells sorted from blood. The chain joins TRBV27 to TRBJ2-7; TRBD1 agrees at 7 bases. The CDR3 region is CASRALDRAYEQYF. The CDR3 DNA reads TGTGCCAGCAGGGCTTTAGACAGGGCATACGAGCAGTACTTC.